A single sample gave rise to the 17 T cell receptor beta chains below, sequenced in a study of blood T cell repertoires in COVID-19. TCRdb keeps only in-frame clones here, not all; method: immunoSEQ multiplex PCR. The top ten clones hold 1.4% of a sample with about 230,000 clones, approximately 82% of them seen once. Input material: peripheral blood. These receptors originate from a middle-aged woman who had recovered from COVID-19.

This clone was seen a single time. The CDR3 is CASSSLAGGLLDTQYF. In DNA form, the CDR3 reads TGTGCCAGCAGCTCACTAGCGGGGGGGCTTTTAGATACGCAGTATTTT. V usage is TRBV11-3 and J usage is TRBJ2-3; TRBD2 aligns across 13 bases. V dropped 4 bases and J dropped 5; count of bases not matched to a gene: 6. The CDR3 sequence is 16 residues long. CDR1 and CDR2 (germline): SGHNT, YENEEA.

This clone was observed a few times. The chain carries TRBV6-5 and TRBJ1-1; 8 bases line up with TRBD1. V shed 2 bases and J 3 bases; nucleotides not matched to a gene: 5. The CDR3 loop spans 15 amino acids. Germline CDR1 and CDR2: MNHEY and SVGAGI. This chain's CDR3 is CASSYTTGEDTEAFF. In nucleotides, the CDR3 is TGTGCCAGCAGTTACACGACAGGGGAGGACACTGAAGCTTTCTTT.

For the CDR3, the DNA is TGCAGCGTTGAAGGGGGGACTGGCTACAATGAGCAGTTCTTC. Encoded protein: CSVEGGTGYNEQFF. The chain links TRBV29-1 to TRBJ2-1, with a tentative D call TRBD2 (6 bases). This CDR3 has 14 residues. Germline CDR1 reads SQVTM; CDR2 reads ANQGSEA. V dropped 1 base and J dropped 3 bases, with 10 bases sitting between them.

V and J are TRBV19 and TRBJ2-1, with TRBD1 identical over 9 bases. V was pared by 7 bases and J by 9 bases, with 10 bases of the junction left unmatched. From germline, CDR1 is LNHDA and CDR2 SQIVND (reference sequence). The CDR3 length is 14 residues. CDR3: CASTRQGVGGEQFF. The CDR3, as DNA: TGTGCCAGTACGCGACAGGGGGTTGGTGGTGAGCAGTTCTTC.

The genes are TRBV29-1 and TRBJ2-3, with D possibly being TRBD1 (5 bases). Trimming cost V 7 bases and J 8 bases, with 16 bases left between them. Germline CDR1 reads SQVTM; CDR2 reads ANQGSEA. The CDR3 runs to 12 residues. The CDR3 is CSGQTFLGTQYF. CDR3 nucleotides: TGCAGCGGACAGACATTCTTAGGTACGCAGTATTTT.

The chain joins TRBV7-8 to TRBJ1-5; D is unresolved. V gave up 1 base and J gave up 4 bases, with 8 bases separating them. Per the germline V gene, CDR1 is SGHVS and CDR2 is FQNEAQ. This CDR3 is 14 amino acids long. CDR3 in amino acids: CASSLGHFNQPQHF. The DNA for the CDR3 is TGTGCCAGCAGCTTAGGACATTTTAATCAGCCCCAGCATTTT.

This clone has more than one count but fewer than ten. The CDR3 DNA is TGCAGTGCTAGTAGCGACTTCGAGACCCAGTACTTC. Amino acids: CSASSDFETQYF. J is TRBJ2-5 and V is TRBV20-1, with D maybe TRBD2 (5 bases). This CDR3 spans 12 amino acids. Trimming removed 3 bases from V and 5 bases from J, with 10 bases in between. CDR1 is DFQATT and CDR2 is SNEGSKA in the germline V gene (reference sequence).

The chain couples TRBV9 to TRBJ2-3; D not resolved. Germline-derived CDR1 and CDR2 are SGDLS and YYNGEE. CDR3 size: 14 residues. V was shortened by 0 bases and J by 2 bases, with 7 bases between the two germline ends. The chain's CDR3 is CASSVEQPTDTQYF. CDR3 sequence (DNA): TGTGCCAGCAGCGTAGAACAGCCCACAGATACGCAGTATTTT. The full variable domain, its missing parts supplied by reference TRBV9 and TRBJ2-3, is DSGVTQTPKHLITATGQRVTLRCSPRSGDLSVYWYQQSLDQGLQFLIQYYNGEERAKGNILERFSAQQFPDLHSELNLSSLELGDSALYFCASSVEQPTDTQYFGPGTRLTVL.

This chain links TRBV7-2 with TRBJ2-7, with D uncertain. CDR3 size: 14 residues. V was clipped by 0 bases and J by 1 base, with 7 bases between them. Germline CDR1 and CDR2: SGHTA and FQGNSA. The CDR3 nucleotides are TGTGCCAGCAGCTTAGCGGCCATTTCCTACGAGCAGTACTTC. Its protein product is CASSLAAISYEQYF.

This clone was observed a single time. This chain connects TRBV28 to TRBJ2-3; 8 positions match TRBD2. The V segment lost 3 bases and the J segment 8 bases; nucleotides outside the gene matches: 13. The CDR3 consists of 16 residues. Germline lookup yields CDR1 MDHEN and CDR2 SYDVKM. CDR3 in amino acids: CASSLGSGVNTGTQYF. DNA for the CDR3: TGTGCCAGCAGTTTGGGTAGCGGGGTTAACACGGGTACGCAGTATTTT.

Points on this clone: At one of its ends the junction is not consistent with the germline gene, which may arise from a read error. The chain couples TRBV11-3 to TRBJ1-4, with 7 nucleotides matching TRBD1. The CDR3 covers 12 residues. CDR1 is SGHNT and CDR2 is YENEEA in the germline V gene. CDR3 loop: CASRTPGQPSIF. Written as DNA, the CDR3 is TGTGCCAGCAGAACCCCGGGACAGCCGTCAATTTTT.

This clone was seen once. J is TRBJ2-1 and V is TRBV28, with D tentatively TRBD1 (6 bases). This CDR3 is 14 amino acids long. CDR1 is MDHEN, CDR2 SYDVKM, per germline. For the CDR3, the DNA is TGTGCTGCCAGGGGTGCTAGCTCCTACAATGAGCAGTTCTTC. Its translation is CAARGASSYNEQFF.

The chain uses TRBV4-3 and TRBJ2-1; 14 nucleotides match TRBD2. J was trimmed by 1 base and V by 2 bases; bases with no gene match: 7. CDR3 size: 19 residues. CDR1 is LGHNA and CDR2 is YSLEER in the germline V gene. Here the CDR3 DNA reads TGCGCCAGCAGCCAACGACTAGCGGGGGGGCCGCTATCCTACAATGAGCAGTTCTTC. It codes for CASSQRLAGGPLSYNEQFF.

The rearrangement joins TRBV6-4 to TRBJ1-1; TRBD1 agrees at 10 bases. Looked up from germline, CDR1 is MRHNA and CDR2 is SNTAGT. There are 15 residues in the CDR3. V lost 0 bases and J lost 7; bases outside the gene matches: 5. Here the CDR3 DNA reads TGTGCCAGCAGTGACTCGACAGGGGGCCGTGATGAAGCTTTCTTT. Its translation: CASSDSTGGRDEAFF.

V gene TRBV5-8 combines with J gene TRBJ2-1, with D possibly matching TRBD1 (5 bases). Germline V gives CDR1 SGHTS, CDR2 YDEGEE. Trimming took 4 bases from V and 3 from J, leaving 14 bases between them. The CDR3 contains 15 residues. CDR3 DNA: TGTGCCAGCAGCCTAGAACCCAGGGACTACAATGAGCAGTTCTTC. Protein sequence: CASSLEPRDYNEQFF. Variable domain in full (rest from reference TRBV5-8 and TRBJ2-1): EAGVTQSPTHLIKTRGQQATLRCSPISGHTSVYWYQQALGLGLQFLLWYDEGEERNRGNFPPRFSGRQFPNYSSELNVNALELEDSALYLCASSLEPRDYNEQFFGPGTRLTVL.

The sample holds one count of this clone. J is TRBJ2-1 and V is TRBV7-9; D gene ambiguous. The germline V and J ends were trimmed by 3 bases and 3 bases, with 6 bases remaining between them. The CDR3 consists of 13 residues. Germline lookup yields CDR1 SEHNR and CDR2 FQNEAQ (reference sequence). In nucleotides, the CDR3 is TGTGCCAGCAGCTTTGGCCACTACAATGAGCAGTTCTTC. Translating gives CASSFGHYNEQFF.

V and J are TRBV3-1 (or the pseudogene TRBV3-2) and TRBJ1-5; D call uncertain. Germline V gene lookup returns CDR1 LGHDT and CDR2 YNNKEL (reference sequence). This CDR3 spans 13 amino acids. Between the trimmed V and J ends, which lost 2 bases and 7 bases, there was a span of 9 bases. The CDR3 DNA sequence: TGTGCCAGCAGCCAATATCGGGGACAGCCCCAGCATTTT. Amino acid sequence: CASSQYRGQPQHF.